These T cell receptor beta chains were read from a single sample in a study of T cell responses to AZD1222 COVID-19 vaccine. Some clones are missing from TCRdb's copy, which holds only in-frame ones; the method was immunoSEQ multiplex PCR. The table includes some 190,000 clones, around 91% detected once. The material was peripheral blood, obtained on day 0 of AZD1222 vaccination. The receptors were gathered from an adult in good health. CDR3s leave out the opening cysteine and the closing phenylalanine or tryptophan. Each record gives: V gene, J gene, CDR3 protein.

TRBV14	TRBJ1-4	ASSQEGGIQQRGGKLF
TRBV6-2/TRBV6-3	TRBJ1-6	ASSQGPANSPLH
TRBV3-1/TRBV3-2	TRBJ2-5	ASSQDEKTTY
TRBV18	TRBJ1-3	ASSPARGTGNTIY
TRBV27	TRBJ2-1	ASSYLNPTSGGSSYNEQF
TRBV28	TRBJ1-1	ASTLLDPMNTEAF
TRBV18	TRBJ2-2	ASSPPGTHSTIDIGELF
TRBV4-2	TRBJ1-1	ASSQEAGAREAF
TRBV7-9	TRBJ2-5	ASSIIPGQQETQY
TRBV7-8	TRBJ1-5	ASSHGTHSNQPQH
TRBV13	TRBJ1-6	ASRSTAGNSPLH
TRBV5-1	TRBJ2-5	ASSLEETQY
TRBV19	TRBJ2-3	ASRGQGARSTDTQY
TRBV11-2	TRBJ1-1	ASSLGRDEAF
TRBV4-3	TRBJ1-6	ASSRRQGALEESPLH
TRBV6-2/TRBV6-3	TRBJ1-1	ASSTRTGGDEAF
TRBV7-9	TRBJ1-3	ASSPVWGQTGNTIY
TRBV25-1	TRBJ1-3	ASSTGGPNTIY
TRBV6-5	TRBJ2-7	ASSYSGTRMVHEQY
TRBV5-1	TRBJ2-3	ASSLVPGLAGTDTQY
TRBV30	TRBJ2-3	AWSVEYGDTQY
TRBV10-3	TRBJ1-6	AISEGPDNSPLH
TRBV7-7	TRBJ2-2	ASSLEFDWDTGELF
TRBV5-8	TRBJ1-6	ASSLWTVNSPLH
TRBV18	TRBJ1-3	ASSPGLGAVGNTIY
TRBV15	TRBJ1-5	ATSRVGTDSNQPQH
TRBV2	TRBJ1-2	ASSERDSLRGYT
TRBV20-1	TRBJ2-5	SASTHGGKETQY
TRBV27	TRBJ2-3	ASSSWTVAKLAGEYTDTQY
TRBV5-1	TRBJ1-6	ASSSDRVGSPLH
TRBV6-1	TRBJ1-5	ASSDPLGLSFSNQPQH
TRBV7-8	TRBJ1-5	ASLRTPQGMGGNQPQH
TRBV12-3/TRBV12-4	TRBJ1-1	ASSFDPLAEAF
TRBV19	TRBJ2-7	ASMEQGKSYEQY
TRBV27	TRBJ1-5	ASGTATNQPQH
TRBV9	TRBJ2-4	ASSVGEVSVDIQY
TRBV4-1	TRBJ2-5	ASKAPGRGAETQY
TRBV10-2	TRBJ2-1	ASRPTSGGRNEQF
TRBV4-1	TRBJ2-7	ASSQDTGSYEQY
TRBV5-1	TRBJ2-1	ASKPGQGDNEQF
TRBV24-1	TRBJ2-5	ATSDSQRGQETQY
TRBV10-3	TRBJ1-5	AMRGGLDQPQH
TRBV5-1	TRBJ1-1	ASSLEQIGPTEAF
TRBV10-3	TRBJ2-7	AISESSGGTYEQY
TRBV7-3	TRBJ2-1	ASSSGLADGNEQF
TRBV2	TRBJ1-5	ASRDKWNQPQH
TRBV5-4	TRBJ1-4	ASSLEGFREKLF
TRBV28	TRBJ2-3	ASSKHRPSTDTQY
TRBV2	TRBJ1-6	ASDSLSSYNSPLH
TRBV28	TRBJ2-5	AIALGALPQETQY
TRBV4-3	TRBJ1-1	ASSQGTGMNTEAF
TRBV2	TRBJ2-7	ASSGLPGPSYEQY
TRBV7-2	TRBJ2-5	ASSSSQGETQY